The 2 T cell receptor beta chains reported below all come from one sample, sequenced in a study of shared clonotypes between healthy human individuals. The repertoire was sequenced with immunoSEQ multiplex PCR; TCRdb's copy has only in-frame clones and lacks some. Seen here are 2 million to 2.5 million clones, 93% observed once, and the top ten hold 0.36%. Input material: naive CD4+ T cells from PBMCs. Subset given: CD45RA+ positively selected. Source of these receptors: a young man in good health. Some clones in this sample may be carry-over from other donors' samples.

J is TRBJ2-7 and V is TRBV18; TRBD1 or TRBD2 may be the D gene (5 bases each). Trimming removed 3 bases from V and 2 bases from J, with 11 bases in between. CDR3 length: 14 amino acids. Germline-derived CDR1 and CDR2 are KGHSH and LQKENI. The chain's CDR3 is CASSPGASPYEQYF. The CDR3 nucleotides are TGTGCCAGCTCACCCGGGGCAAGTCCCTACGAGCAGTACTTC.

The chain combines TRBV28 with TRBJ2-5, with TRBD2 as a possible D gene (6 bases). This CDR3 comprises 12 residues. Germline CDR1 is MDHEN and CDR2 is SYDVKM. V gave up 5 bases and J gave up 10 bases, with 14 bases separating them. The CDR3 DNA is TGTGCCAGCAGTCTGCCCCGGGGGTACCAGTACTTC. This translates into CASSLPRGYQYF.